This T cell receptor beta chain was documented in a study of Graves' ophthalmopathy and Graves' hyperthyroidism. Overall study results and limits: A classifier, a 13-signature model, separated ophthalmopathy from stable hyperthyroidism with 85% to 90% sensitivity and about 82% specificity.

Ophthalmopathy cases showed moderate-to-severe activity, scoring CAS ≥3 and NOSPECS ≥4, with duration under 3 months. If patients had other autoimmune diseases, uncontrolled infections, pregnancy or lactation, they were excluded. The CDR3 extends over 15 amino acids. V lost 0 bases and J 1 base, leaving 10 bases between the germline ends. CDR1 SGHVS and CDR2 FNYEAQ come from the germline V gene. From RNA, the CDR3 regions of TCR beta chains were amplified and sequenced. Second-round multiplex PCR came after a first-round RT-PCR that employed HTBI primers. One entry per CDR3 protein results from TCRdb running MiXCR on the multiplex PCR reads. Among fewer than 400,000 distinct CDR3 sequences listed, around 16% were seen once. This clonotype was counted many times. Its antigen is undetermined.

Sequencing was performed on peripheral blood. The J gene is TRBJ2-7, the V gene TRBV7-6; weak D call: TRBD1 (5 bases). The source is a woman aged 18-29 years with Graves' ophthalmopathy. CDR3 loop: CASSLAPQGSYEQYF. The CDR3 region has the DNA TGTGCCAGCAGCTTAGCCCCCCAGGGTTCCTACGAGCAGTACTTC.